The 18 T cell receptor beta chains below were found in one sample sequenced in a study of Ad26.COV2.S vaccination and SARS-CoV-2 variants. Sample treatment: 15 to 20 received Ad26.COV2.S at low or high dose, single or two shots; five or six received placebo; per-sample allocation not given. Vaccine and placebo recipients were sampled on day 63 after the first injection. Here immunoSEQ multiplex PCR was the method, and the copy in TCRdb shows in-frame clones only, minus some. The sample records roughly 500,000 clones, about 88% being singletons. The source material was peripheral blood, sampled in a trial of Ad26.COV2.S vaccine versus placebo. These receptors all stem from a person aged 18-60 years who received the Ad26.COV2.S COVID-19 vaccine or a placebo.

This chain uses TRBV2 with TRBJ1-2; TRBD1 agrees at 7 bases. The CDR3 is 12 residues long. The germline V gene encodes CDR1 SNHLY and CDR2 FYNNEI. After removal of 7 bases from V and 4 bases from J, the junction contained 3 bases not matched to a gene. The CDR3 nucleotides are TGTGCCAGCAATCAGGGGGGCTATGGCTACACCTTC. Translating gives CASNQGGYGYTF.

The V call is TRBV7-3, the J call TRBJ2-3; 7 nucleotides match TRBD2. CDR3 length: 14 residues. V lost 5 bases, J lost 2 bases, and 4 bases stayed unmatched. Germline-derived CDR1 and CDR2 are SGHTA and FQGTGA. The CDR3 DNA sequence: TGTGCCAGCAGCCAGAGCGGGGACACAGATACGCAGTATTTT. It specifies CASSQSGDTDTQYF. Combining the CDR3 with reference TRBV7-3 and TRBJ2-3 gives the whole variable domain GAGVSQTPSNKVTEKGKYVELRCDPISGHTALYWYRQSLGQGPEFLIYFQGTGAADDSGLPNDRFFAVRPEGSVSTLKIQRTERGDSAVYLCASSQSGDTDTQYFGPGTRLTVL.

This rearrangement joins TRBV30 to TRBJ2-3, with D perhaps TRBD1 (6 bases). The CDR3 is 16 amino acids. The V end lost 2 bases, the J end lost 3 bases, and 18 bases lay between the germline ends. The V gene's germline CDR1 is GTSNPN and CDR2 SVGIG (reference sequence). DNA for the CDR3: TGTGCCTGGAGTCTCACCCAGGGGTGGGGAACAGATACGCAGTATTTT. It specifies CAWSLTQGWGTDTQYF.

Only one count was recorded for this clone. The rearrangement links TRBV28 to TRBJ1-4; 8 bases map to TRBD1. J gave up 4 bases and V 2 bases, and 6 bases lay outside the gene matches. The CDR3 is 16 amino acids. Germline CDR1 reads MDHEN; CDR2 reads SYDVKM. This chain's CDR3 is CASSLDQGAHNEKLFF. The CDR3 bases are TGTGCCAGCAGTTTAGATCAGGGGGCTCATAATGAAAAACTGTTTTTT.

The chain is built from TRBV7-9 and TRBJ2-5, with unresolved D. The V end was cut by 2 bases, the J end by 2 bases, with 9 bases between. Germline V lookup: CDR1 SEHNR, CDR2 FQNEAQ (reference sequence). The CDR3 length is 14 residues. CDR3 in amino acids: CASSLMSQQETQYF. The DNA of the CDR3 is TGTGCCAGCAGCTTAATGTCACAGCAAGAGACCCAGTACTTC.

CDR3 in DNA: TGTGCCAGCAGCGCCGCCGGTCCAACTAATGAAAAACTGTTTTTT. The encoded protein is CASSAAGPTNEKLFF. V usage is TRBV7-2 and J usage is TRBJ1-4; D not certain. The CDR3 spans 15 residues. Germline V gene sequence: CDR1 SGHTA, CDR2 FQGNSA. V was clipped by 5 bases and J by 0 bases, with 10 bases between them.

The chain couples TRBV19 to TRBJ2-4; D ambiguous. This CDR3 region has 13 residues. V was clipped by 6 bases and J by 3 bases, with 9 bases between them. Germline CDR1 is LNHDA and CDR2 is SQIVND (reference sequence). CDR3 in DNA: TGTGCCAGTAGCCGGGCAGACAAAAACATTCAGTACTTC. It yields the protein CASSRADKNIQYF.

The chain couples TRBV6-2 or TRBV6-3 to TRBJ2-1; 7 bases fit TRBD1. The CDR3 is 16 residues long. The ends lost 4 bases at V and 3 bases at J; junction bases unmatched: 9. In germline, CDR1 is MNHEY, CDR2 SVGEGT. The CDR3 DNA follows: TGTGCCAGCAGTTCCCCCCGGGGACAGCACTACAATGAGCAGTTCTTC. Its protein product is CASSSPRGQHYNEQFF.

This clone was observed a single time. The V and J genes are TRBV3-1 (or the pseudogene TRBV3-2) and TRBJ1-3, with 8 nucleotides matching TRBD1. The V and J ends lost 4 bases and 3 bases, in that order; junction bases with no gene match: 2. The CDR3 contains 14 residues. The germline V gene encodes CDR1 LGHDT and CDR2 YNNKEL (reference sequence). Here the CDR3 DNA reads TGTGCCAGCAGCCGGACAGGGAATGGAAACACCATATATTTT. Amino acids: CASSRTGNGNTIYF.

The gene calls are TRBV18 and TRBJ2-5; 8 nucleotides match TRBD2. Germline trimming cut 3 bases from V and 4 bases from J; bases unmatched to any gene: 4. CDR1 KGHSH and CDR2 LQKENI come from the germline V gene. The CDR3 sequence is 14 residues long. This CDR3 is CASSPEREPETQYF. The CDR3 DNA is TGTGCCAGCTCACCTGAGCGGGAGCCAGAGACCCAGTACTTC.

Turning to this clone: An end of the junction differs from the germline gene, which may be a read error. The V call is TRBV30, the J call TRBJ2-2, with 9 bases lining up with TRBD1. Germline V gives CDR1 GTSNPN, CDR2 SVGIG (reference sequence). The CDR3 extends over 17 amino acids. The CDR3 here is CAGREWTGDGSTGELFF. CDR3 nucleotides: TGTGCCGGGAGAGAGTGGACAGGGGATGGGAGTACCGGGGAGCTGTTTTTT.

The V and J genes are TRBV7-3 and TRBJ2-1; D ambiguous. V lost 5 bases to trimming and J lost 10 bases, with 9 bases between them. CDR3 length: 11 residues. Per the germline V gene, CDR1 is SGHTA and CDR2 is FQGTGA. The CDR3 coding sequence is TGTGCCAGCAGCCCCCGGCCGGAGCAGTTCTTC. The encoded protein is CASSPRPEQFF.

The chain carries TRBV28 and TRBJ1-2; TRBD1 matches 7 bases. With V trimmed by 11 bases and J by 3 bases, 15 bases remained unmatched. The CDR3 contains 15 residues. The germline CDR1 and CDR2 sequences are MDHEN and SYDVKM. The CDR3 reads CALRARKGADYGYTF. The CDR3 coding sequence is TGTGCCCTCCGGGCGCGAAAGGGGGCCGACTATGGCTACACCTTC.

V and J are TRBV5-1 and TRBJ1-1; D is uncertain. The germline gives CDR1 SGHRS, CDR2 YFSETQ. The CDR3 sequence is 14 residues long. V was pared by 2 bases and J by 4 bases, with 12 bases between. CDR3 DNA: TGCGCCAGCAGCTTAAGAGGAATAAGCACTGAAGCTTTCTTT. Protein: CASSLRGISTEAFF.

V gene TRBV28 combines with J gene TRBJ1-3; D gene uncertain. This CDR3 is 16 amino acids long. CDR1 is MDHEN and CDR2 is SYDVKM in the germline V gene. V gave up 6 bases and J gave up 2 bases, with 17 bases separating them. This CDR3 reads CASSLVGSWPGNTIYF. The CDR3, as DNA: TGTGCCAGCAGCCTTGTTGGGTCTTGGCCTGGAAACACCATATATTTT.

The V gene is TRBV5-1, the J gene TRBJ1-1, with D possibly matching TRBD1 (5 bases). There are 15 residues in the CDR3. V lost 3 bases and J lost 1, with 13 bases in between. Germline lookup yields CDR1 SGHRS and CDR2 YFSETQ. The CDR3, as DNA: TGCGCCAGCAGCTCTCCGGGGGGACGGAACACTGAAGCTTTCTTT. Its translation: CASSSPGGRNTEAFF.

The J gene is TRBJ2-5, the V gene TRBV6-5, with TRBD2 matching 7 bases. CDR1 MNHEY and CDR2 SVGAGI come from the germline V gene. The CDR3 runs to 13 residues. With V trimmed by 7 bases and J by 4 bases, 6 bases remained unmatched. CDR3 coding DNA: TGTGCCAGCATCAGGTGGGGGGGAGAGACCCAGTACTTC. Encoded protein: CASIRWGGETQYF.

The DNA of the CDR3 is TGTGCCAGCAGTTTCTTTGGGGGCACTGAAGCTTTCTTT. Amino acids: CASSFFGGTEAFF. The chain has TRBV27 and TRBJ1-1, with D tentatively TRBD1 (5 bases). Trimming left V 3 bases short and J 4 bases short, with 9 bases between. The V gene's germline CDR1 is MNHEY and CDR2 SMNVEV (reference sequence). This CDR3 spans 13 amino acids.